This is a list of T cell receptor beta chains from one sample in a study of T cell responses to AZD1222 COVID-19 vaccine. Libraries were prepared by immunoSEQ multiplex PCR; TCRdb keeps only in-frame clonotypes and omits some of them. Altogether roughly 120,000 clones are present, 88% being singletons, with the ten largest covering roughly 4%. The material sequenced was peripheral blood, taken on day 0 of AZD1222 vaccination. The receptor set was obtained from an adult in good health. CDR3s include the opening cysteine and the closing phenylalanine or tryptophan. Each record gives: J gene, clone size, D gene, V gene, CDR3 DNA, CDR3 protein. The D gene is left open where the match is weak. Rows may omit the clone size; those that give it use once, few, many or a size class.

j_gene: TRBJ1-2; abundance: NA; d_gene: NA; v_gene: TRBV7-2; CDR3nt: TGTGCCAGCAGCCTTGGAAAGGAAATGGGCTACACCTTC; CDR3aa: CASSLGKEMGYTF
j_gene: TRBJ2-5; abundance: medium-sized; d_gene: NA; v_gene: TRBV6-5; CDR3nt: TGTGCCAGCAGTTACTGGCAGGATGATGGGGGGACCCAGTACTTC; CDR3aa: CASSYWQDDGGTQYF
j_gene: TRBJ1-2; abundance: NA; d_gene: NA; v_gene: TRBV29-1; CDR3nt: TGCAGCGGCTCCTCCCCGGGAAGCTATGGCTACACCTTC; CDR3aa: CSGSSPGSYGYTF
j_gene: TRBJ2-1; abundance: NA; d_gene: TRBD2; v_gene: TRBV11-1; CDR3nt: TGTGCCAGCAGCACGACTAGCGGGAGGGCCAGAGAGCAGTTCTTC; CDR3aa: CASSTTSGRAREQFF
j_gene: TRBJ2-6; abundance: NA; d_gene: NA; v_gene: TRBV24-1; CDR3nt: TGTGCCACCAGCCTCTCTGGGGCCAACGTCCTGACTTTC; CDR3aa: CATSLSGANVLTF
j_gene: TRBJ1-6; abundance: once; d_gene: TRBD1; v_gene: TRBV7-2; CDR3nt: TGTGCCAGCAGCCCCGGACAGGGCAATTCACCCCTCCACTTT; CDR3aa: CASSPGQGNSPLHF
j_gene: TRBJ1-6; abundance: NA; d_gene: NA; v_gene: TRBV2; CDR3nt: TGTGCCAGCATGTGGGCAGGGATTAATTCACCCCTCCACTTT; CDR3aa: CASMWAGINSPLHF
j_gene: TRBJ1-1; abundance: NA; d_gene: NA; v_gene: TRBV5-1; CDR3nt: TGCGCCAGCAGCTTGGTCCCCCAGCCGCGGAGAGACGTTTTCTTT; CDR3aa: CASSLVPQPRRDVFF
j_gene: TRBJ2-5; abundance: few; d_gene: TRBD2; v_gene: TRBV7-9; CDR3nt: TGTGCCAGCCGGGGGGGCACAGAGACCCAGTACTTC; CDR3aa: CASRGGTETQYF
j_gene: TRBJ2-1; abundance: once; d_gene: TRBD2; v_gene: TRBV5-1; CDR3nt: TGCGCCAGCAGACCTAGCGGGGGGTCCAATGAGCAGTTCTTC; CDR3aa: CASRPSGGSNEQFF
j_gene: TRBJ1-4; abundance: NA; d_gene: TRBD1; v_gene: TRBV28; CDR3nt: TGTGCCAGCCGTGGACAGGCCGAAAAGCTGTTTTTT; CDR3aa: CASRGQAEKLFF
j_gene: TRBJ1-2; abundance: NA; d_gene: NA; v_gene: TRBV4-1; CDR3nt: TGCGCCAGCAGCCAAGATAAAGGGAACGGCTACACCTTC; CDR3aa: CASSQDKGNGYTF
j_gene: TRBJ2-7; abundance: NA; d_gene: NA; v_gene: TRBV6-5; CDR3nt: TGTGCCAGTGGACAAGGAGTCTACGAGCAGTACTTC; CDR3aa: CASGQGVYEQYF
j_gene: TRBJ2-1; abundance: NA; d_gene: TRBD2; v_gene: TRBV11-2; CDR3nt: TGTGCCAGCAGCTGGATGTCTATAGGGACTAGCGTCAACAATGAGCAGTTCTTC; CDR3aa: CASSWMSIGTSVNNEQFF
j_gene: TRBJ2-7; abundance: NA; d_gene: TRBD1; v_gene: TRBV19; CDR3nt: TGTGCCAGTAGTTCCTATCAGGGGGCAGGGCACGAGCAGTACTTC; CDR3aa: CASSSYQGAGHEQYF
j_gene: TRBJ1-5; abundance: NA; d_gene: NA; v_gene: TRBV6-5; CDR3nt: TGTGCCAGCAGTTACTCCGGTAGCAATCAGCCCCAGCATTTT; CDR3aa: CASSYSGSNQPQHF
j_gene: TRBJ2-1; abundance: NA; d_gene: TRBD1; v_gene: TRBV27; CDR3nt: TGTGCCAGCAGTAAGGGACAGGGTAACAATGAGCAGTTCTTC; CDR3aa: CASSKGQGNNEQFF
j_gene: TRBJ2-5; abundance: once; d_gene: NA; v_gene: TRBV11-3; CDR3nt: TGTGCCAGCAGCTTAGGGGATATGCGCTACCAAGAGACCCAGTACTTC; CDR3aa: CASSLGDMRYQETQYF
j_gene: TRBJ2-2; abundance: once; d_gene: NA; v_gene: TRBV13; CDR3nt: TGTGCCAGCAGCTTAGGCCTCGGGGAGCTGTTTTTT; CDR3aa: CASSLGLGELFF
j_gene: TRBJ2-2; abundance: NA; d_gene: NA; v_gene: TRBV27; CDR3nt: TGTGCCAGCACCGTCAAGGGCGCGAACACCGGGGAGCTGTTTTTT; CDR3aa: CASTVKGANTGELFF
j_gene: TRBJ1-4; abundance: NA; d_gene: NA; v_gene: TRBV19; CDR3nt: TGTGCCAGTACAGAGACATCGGCAGCAACTAATGAAAAACTGTTTTTT; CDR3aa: CASTETSAATNEKLFF
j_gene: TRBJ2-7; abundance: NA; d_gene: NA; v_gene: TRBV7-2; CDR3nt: TGTGCCAGCAGCTTATTGCAGGGTGGCTACGAGCAGTACTTC; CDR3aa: CASSLLQGGYEQYF
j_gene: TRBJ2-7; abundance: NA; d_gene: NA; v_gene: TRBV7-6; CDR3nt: TGTGCCAGCAGCCTATACAGGGTTGGTGTGGGGGAGCAGTACTTC; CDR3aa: CASSLYRVGVGEQYF
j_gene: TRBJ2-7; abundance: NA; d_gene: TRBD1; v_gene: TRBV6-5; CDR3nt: TGTGCCAGCAGTCCCGGACAGGGGGCGGAATACGAGCAGTACTTC; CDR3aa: CASSPGQGAEYEQYF
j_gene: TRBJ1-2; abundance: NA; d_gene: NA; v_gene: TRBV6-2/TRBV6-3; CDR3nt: TGTGCCAGCAGTTCTGGAACTAACTATGGCTACACCTTC; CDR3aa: CASSSGTNYGYTF
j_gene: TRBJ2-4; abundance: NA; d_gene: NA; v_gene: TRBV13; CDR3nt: TGTGCCAGCAGCCTCTGGGCCGACGGGGAGAACATTCAGTACTTC; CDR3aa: CASSLWADGENIQYF